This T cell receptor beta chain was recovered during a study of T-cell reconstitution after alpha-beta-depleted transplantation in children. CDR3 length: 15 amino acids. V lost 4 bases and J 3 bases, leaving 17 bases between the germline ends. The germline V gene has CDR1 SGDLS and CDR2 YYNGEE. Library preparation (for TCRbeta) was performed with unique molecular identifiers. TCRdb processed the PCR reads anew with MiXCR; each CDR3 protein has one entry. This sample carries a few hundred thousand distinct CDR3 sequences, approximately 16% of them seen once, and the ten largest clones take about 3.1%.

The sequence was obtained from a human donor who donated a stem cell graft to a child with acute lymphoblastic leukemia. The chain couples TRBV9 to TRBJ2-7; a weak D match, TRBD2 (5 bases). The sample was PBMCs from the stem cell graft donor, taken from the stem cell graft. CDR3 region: CASSLDGENHYEQYF. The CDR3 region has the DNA TGTGCCAGCAGCCTCGACGGGGAGAATCACTACGAGCAGTACTTC.